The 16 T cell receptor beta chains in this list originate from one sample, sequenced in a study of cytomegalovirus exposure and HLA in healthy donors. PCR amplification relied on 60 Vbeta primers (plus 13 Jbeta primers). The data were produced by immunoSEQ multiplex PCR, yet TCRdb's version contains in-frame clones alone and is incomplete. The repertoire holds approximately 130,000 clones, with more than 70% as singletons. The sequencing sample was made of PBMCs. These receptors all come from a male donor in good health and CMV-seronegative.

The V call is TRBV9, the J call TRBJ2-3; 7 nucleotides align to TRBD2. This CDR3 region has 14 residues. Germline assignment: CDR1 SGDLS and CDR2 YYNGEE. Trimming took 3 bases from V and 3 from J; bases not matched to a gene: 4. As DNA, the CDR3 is TGTGCCAGCAGCGAGCGACTAGCTACAGATACGCAGTATTTT. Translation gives CASSERLATDTQYF.

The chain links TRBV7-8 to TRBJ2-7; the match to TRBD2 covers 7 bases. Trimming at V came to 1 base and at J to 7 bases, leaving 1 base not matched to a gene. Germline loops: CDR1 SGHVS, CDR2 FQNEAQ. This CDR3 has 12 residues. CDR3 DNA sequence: TGTGCCAGCAGCTTAGGGGGGGGAGAGCAGTACTTC. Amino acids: CASSLGGGEQYF.

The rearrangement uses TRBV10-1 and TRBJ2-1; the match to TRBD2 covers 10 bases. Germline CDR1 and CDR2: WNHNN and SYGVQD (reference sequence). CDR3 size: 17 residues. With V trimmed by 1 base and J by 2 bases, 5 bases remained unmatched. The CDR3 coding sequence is TGCGCCAGCAGTGAGTTTAGCGGGGGGTCTGCCTACAATGAGCAGTTCTTC. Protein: CASSEFSGGSAYNEQFF.

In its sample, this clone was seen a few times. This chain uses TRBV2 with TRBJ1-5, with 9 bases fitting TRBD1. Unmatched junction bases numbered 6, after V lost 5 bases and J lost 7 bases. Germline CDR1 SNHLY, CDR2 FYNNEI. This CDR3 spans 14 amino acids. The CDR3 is CASSWTGEGQPQHF. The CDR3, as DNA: TGTGCCAGCAGTTGGACAGGGGAAGGCCAGCCCCAGCATTTT.

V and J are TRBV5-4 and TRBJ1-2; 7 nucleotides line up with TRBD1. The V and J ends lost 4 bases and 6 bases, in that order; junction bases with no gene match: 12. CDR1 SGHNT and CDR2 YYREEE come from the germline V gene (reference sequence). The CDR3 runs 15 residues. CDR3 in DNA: TGTGCCAGCAGCCCTGGGACAGTCCTTCGGGATGGCTACACCTTC. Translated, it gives CASSPGTVLRDGYTF.

The CDR3 nucleotides are TGTGCCAGCAGTGAATGGCGGGGAAACACCGGGGAGCTGTTTTTT. Its protein is CASSEWRGNTGELFF. The V and J genes are TRBV2 and TRBJ2-2; a possible D gene is TRBD2 (6 bases). V shed 2 bases and J shed 2 bases, with 9 bases lying between them. CDR3 length: 15 amino acids. From germline, CDR1 is SNHLY and CDR2 FYNNEI.

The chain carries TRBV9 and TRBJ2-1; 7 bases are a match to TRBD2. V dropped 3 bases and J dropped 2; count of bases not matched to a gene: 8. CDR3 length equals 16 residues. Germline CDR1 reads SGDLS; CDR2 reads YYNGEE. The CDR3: CASSGKTGGPYNEQFF. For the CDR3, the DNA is TGTGCCAGCAGCGGAAAGACGGGGGGTCCCTACAATGAGCAGTTCTTC. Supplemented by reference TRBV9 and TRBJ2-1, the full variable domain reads DSGVTQTPKHLITATGQRVTLRCSPRSGDLSVYWYQQSLDQGLQFLIQYYNGEERAKGNILERFSAQQFPDLHSELNLSSLELGDSALYFCASSGKTGGPYNEQFFGPGTRLTVL.

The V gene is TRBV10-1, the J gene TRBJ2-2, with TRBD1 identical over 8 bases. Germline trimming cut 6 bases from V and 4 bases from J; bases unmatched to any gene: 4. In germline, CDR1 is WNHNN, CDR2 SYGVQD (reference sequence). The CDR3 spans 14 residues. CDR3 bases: TGCGCCAGCAGGGACGGACAGGGCACCGGGGAGCTGTTTTTT. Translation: CASRDGQGTGELFF.

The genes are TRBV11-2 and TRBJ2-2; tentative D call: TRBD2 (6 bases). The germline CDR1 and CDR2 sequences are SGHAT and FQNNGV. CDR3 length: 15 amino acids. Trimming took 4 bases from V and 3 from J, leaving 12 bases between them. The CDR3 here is CASSSRRRDTGELFF. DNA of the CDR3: TGTGCCAGCAGCTCCAGGAGGAGGGACACCGGGGAGCTGTTTTTT.

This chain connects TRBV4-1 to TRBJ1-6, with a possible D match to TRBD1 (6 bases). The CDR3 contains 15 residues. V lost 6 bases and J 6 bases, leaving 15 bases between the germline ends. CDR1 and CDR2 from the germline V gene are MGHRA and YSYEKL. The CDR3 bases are TGCGCCAGCAGTCGGGACGGACAGCGTAATTCACCCCTCCACTTT. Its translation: CASSRDGQRNSPLHF.

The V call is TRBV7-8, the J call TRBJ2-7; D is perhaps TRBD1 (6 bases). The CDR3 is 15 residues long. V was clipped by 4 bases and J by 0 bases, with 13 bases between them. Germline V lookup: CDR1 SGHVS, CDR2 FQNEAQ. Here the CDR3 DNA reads TGTGCCAGCAGCTCAACCAGGGGATACTCCTACGAGCAGTACTTC. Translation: CASSSTRGYSYEQYF.

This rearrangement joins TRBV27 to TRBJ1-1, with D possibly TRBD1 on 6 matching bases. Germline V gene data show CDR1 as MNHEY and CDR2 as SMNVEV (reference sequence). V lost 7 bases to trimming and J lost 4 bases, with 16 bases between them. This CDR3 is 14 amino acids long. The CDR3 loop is CASTRGGRSTEAFF. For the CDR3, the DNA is TGTGCCAGCACCCGGGGGGGCAGAAGCACTGAAGCTTTCTTT.

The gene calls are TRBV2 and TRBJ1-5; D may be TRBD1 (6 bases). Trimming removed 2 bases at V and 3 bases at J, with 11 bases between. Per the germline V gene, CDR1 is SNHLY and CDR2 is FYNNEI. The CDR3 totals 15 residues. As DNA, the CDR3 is TGTGCCAGCAGTGAATGGGGGGGCATCAATCAGCCCCAGCATTTT. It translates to CASSEWGGINQPQHF.

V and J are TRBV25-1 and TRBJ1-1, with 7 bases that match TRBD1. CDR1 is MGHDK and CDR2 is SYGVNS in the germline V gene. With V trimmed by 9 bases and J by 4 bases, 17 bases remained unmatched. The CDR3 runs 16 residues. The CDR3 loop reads CASNYGVAGGSTEAFF. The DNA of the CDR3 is TGTGCCAGTAATTACGGAGTTGCAGGGGGAAGCACTGAAGCTTTCTTT.

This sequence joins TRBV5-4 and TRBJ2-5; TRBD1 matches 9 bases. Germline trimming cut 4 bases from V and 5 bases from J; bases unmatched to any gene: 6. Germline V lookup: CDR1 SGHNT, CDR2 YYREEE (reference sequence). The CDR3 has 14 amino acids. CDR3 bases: TGTGCCAGCAGCGGAACAGGGGGCTGGGAGACCCAGTACTTC. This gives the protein CASSGTGGWETQYF.

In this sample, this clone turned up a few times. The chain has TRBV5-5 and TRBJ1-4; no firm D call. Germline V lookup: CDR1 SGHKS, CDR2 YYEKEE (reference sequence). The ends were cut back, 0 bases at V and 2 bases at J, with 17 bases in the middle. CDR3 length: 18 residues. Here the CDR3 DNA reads TGTGCCAGCAGCTTGGTCAGTGCGGGAGTAGGCACTAATGAAAAACTGTTTTTT. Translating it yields CASSLVSAGVGTNEKLFF. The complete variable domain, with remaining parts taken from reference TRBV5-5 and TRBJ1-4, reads DAGVTQSPTHLIKTRGQQVTLRCSPISGHKSVSWYQQVLGQGPQFIFQYYEKEERGRGNFPDRFSARQFPNYSSELNVNALLLGDSALYLCASSLVSAGVGTNEKLFFGSGTQLSVL.